This record concerns one T cell receptor (beta chain) sequence. The antigen is not known. This entry comes from a study of T cell responses to AZD1222 COVID-19 vaccine. The study's findings and limits: Dominant CD4 TCR responses targeted spike regions 160-218 and 743-854. Reports say nearly half of spike-specific TCRs go after unmutated variant regions. Vaccination with two AZD1222 doses was followed by a rise in Spike-specific TCR breadth and depth.

Repertoires were generated with immunoSEQ multiplex PCR, while TCRdb's copy carries only in-frame clones and drops some. Counted here are 120,000 or so clones, approximately 90% occurring once; the ten biggest clones make up around 14%. Pooled samples include second doses given at about 4 or 12 weeks. The TCR originated in an adult who received the AZD1222 COVID-19 vaccine. Sequenced material: peripheral blood, taken 28 days after the second AZD1222 dose.

As DNA, the CDR3 is TGTGCCAGCAGCCAAGAAATTCCCTATGGCTACACCTTC. Residues: CASSQEIPYGYTF. The rearrangement links TRBV3-1 (or the pseudogene TRBV3-2) to TRBJ1-2, with D hard to call. V shed 0 bases and J shed 4 bases, with 6 bases lying between them. CDR1 is LGHDT and CDR2 is YNNKEL in the germline V gene (reference sequence). The CDR3 covers 13 residues.